What follows are 13 T cell receptor beta chains derived from one specimen sequenced in a study of T cell responses to AZD1222 COVID-19 vaccine. Method: immunoSEQ multiplex PCR; TCRdb's copy keeps in-frame clones and lacks some. The data hold about 94,000 clones, with about 88% observed a single time. The sequencing here drew on peripheral blood, taken on day 0 of AZD1222 vaccination. The receptors shown here come from an adult in good health.

The CDR3 sequence: CASSQVSQETQYF. The CDR3 nucleotides read TGCGCCAGCAGCCAAGTCAGCCAAGAGACCCAGTACTTC. This rearrangement joins TRBV4-1 to TRBJ2-5; D not resolved. V lost 1 base to trimming and J lost 1 base, with 4 bases between them. Germline loops: CDR1 MGHRA, CDR2 YSYEKL. The CDR3 contains 13 residues.

This clone was counted once. V and J are TRBV7-2 and TRBJ1-5; 7 bases fit TRBD1. Germline V gene lookup returns CDR1 SGHTA and CDR2 FQGNSA. V was pared by 2 bases and J by 6 bases, with 10 bases of the junction left unmatched. The CDR3 covers 16 residues. CDR3 nucleotides: TGTGCCAGCAGCTTACAGCCAGGGGGGTTAGGTCAGCCCCAGCATTTT. Residues: CASSLQPGGLGQPQHF.

The chain employs TRBV19 and TRBJ2-7; 7 bases map to TRBD1. This CDR3 contains 14 residues. Looked up from germline, CDR1 is LNHDA and CDR2 is SQIVND (reference sequence). V shed 2 bases, J shed 6 bases, and the junction held 7 bases outside the gene matches. The CDR3 region has the DNA TGTGCCAGTAGTATAACAGGGGCCGACGGCGAGCAGTACTTC. Translated, it gives CASSITGADGEQYF. Filled out from reference TRBV19 and TRBJ2-7, the complete variable domain reads DGGITQSPKYLFRKEGQNVTLSCEQNLNHDAMYWYRQDPGQGLRLIYYSQIVNDFQKGDIAEGYSVSREKKESFPLTVTSAQKNPTAFYLCASSITGADGEQYFGPGTRLTVT.

This clone was seen a single time. V gene TRBV7-2 combines with J gene TRBJ2-2, with D possibly TRBD1 on 6 matching bases. The CDR3 is 14 residues long. Germline V gene lookup returns CDR1 SGHTA and CDR2 FQGNSA. Deletions cut 4 bases from V and 6 bases from J, with 12 bases between. Written as DNA, the CDR3 is TGTGCCAGCAGCTCCTGGACAGTCCCCGGGGAGCTGTTTTTT. Protein sequence: CASSSWTVPGELFF.

This clone has more than one count but fewer than ten. This chain uses TRBV23-1 with TRBJ1-1, with TRBD1 as a possible D gene (5 bases). TRBV23-1 belongs to the ORF category, with a function that is uncertain. CDR3 length equals 17 residues. V lost 6 bases, J lost 11 bases, and 31 bases lay in between. The CDR3 nucleotides read TGCGCCAGCAGCCCTCAAACTCCTACCGGGGCCGAACGGGTCGCTTTCTTT. Its protein is CASSPQTPTGAERVAFF.

The V gene is TRBV4-3, the J gene TRBJ1-2, with a weak D call TRBD1 (5 bases). Looked up from germline, CDR1 is LGHNA and CDR2 is YSLEER. The V end lost 4 bases, the J end lost 0 bases, and 9 bases lay between the germline ends. There are 14 residues in the CDR3. The DNA of the CDR3 is TGCGCCAGCAGCCCCTCAGGGACTAACTATGGCTACACCTTC. It yields the protein CASSPSGTNYGYTF.

The rearrangement uses TRBV6-2 or TRBV6-3 and TRBJ1-5, with D possibly matching TRBD1 (5 bases). The CDR3 loop spans 13 amino acids. Germline V CDR1 and CDR2: MNHEY, SVGEGT. The V and J ends lost 2 bases and 9 bases respectively, with 11 bases between them. The DNA for the CDR3 is TGTGCCAGCAGTTACGGCAGGGAAAGGCCCCAGCATTTT. Amino acids: CASSYGRERPQHF.

V usage is TRBV27 and J usage is TRBJ2-7; 7 bases match TRBD2. The V gene end was trimmed by 6 bases and the J gene end by 3 bases; junction bases not matched to a gene: 5. The CDR3 consists of 13 residues. Germline V gene sequence: CDR1 MNHEY, CDR2 SMNVEV (reference sequence). CDR3 bases: TGTGCCAGCAGGGCCGGGGGGTTCTACGAGCAGTACTTC. Translating it yields CASRAGGFYEQYF.

This chain connects TRBV4-3 to TRBJ1-6; D perhaps matches TRBD1 (6 bases). CDR3 length: 16 residues. The V end was cut by 1 base, the J end by 7 bases, with 14 bases between. Per the germline V gene, CDR1 is LGHNA and CDR2 is YSLEER. The CDR3 DNA is TGCGCCAGCAGCCAAGTCGGACAGCCGTCCAATTCACCCCTCCACTTT. This encodes CASSQVGQPSNSPLHF.

The genes are TRBV6-5 and TRBJ1-5; no definite D call. The CDR3 extends over 15 amino acids. CDR1 MNHEY and CDR2 SVGAGI come from the germline V gene. The V gene lost 5 bases and the J gene lost 2 bases, with 13 bases spanning the gap. In nucleotides, the CDR3 is TGTGCCAGCAGTACGGTGGGCGCGGGCAATCAGCCCCAGCATTTT. The encoded protein is CASSTVGAGNQPQHF.

This clone came up once. The rearrangement joins TRBV5-1 to TRBJ2-2; TRBD1 might be the D (6 bases). The V end lost 6 bases, the J end lost 6 bases, and 15 bases lay between the germline ends. Germline loops: CDR1 SGHRS, CDR2 YFSETQ. CDR3 length equals 14 residues. CDR3 loop: CASKQDSGAGELFF. As DNA, the CDR3 is TGCGCCAGCAAGCAGGACAGTGGGGCCGGGGAGCTGTTTTTT.

V usage is TRBV6-5 and J usage is TRBJ1-1; perhaps TRBD1 as D (6 bases). This CDR3 contains 13 residues. V lost 6 bases to trimming and J lost 2 bases, with 10 bases between them. Germline CDR1 and CDR2: MNHEY and SVGAGI. The CDR3 DNA follows: TGTGCCAGCAGGAGGACAGTTAACACTGAAGCTTTCTTT. Encoded protein: CASRRTVNTEAFF.

The chain employs TRBV5-4 and TRBJ2-7, with D maybe TRBD1 (5 bases). V was shortened by 1 base and J by 2 bases, with 13 bases between the two germline ends. From germline, CDR1 is SGHNT and CDR2 YYREEE (reference sequence). This CDR3 contains 15 residues. CDR3 sequence: CASSLRQGYAYEQYF. The CDR3 nucleotides read TGTGCCAGCAGCTTGCGGCAGGGCTACGCCTACGAGCAGTACTTC.